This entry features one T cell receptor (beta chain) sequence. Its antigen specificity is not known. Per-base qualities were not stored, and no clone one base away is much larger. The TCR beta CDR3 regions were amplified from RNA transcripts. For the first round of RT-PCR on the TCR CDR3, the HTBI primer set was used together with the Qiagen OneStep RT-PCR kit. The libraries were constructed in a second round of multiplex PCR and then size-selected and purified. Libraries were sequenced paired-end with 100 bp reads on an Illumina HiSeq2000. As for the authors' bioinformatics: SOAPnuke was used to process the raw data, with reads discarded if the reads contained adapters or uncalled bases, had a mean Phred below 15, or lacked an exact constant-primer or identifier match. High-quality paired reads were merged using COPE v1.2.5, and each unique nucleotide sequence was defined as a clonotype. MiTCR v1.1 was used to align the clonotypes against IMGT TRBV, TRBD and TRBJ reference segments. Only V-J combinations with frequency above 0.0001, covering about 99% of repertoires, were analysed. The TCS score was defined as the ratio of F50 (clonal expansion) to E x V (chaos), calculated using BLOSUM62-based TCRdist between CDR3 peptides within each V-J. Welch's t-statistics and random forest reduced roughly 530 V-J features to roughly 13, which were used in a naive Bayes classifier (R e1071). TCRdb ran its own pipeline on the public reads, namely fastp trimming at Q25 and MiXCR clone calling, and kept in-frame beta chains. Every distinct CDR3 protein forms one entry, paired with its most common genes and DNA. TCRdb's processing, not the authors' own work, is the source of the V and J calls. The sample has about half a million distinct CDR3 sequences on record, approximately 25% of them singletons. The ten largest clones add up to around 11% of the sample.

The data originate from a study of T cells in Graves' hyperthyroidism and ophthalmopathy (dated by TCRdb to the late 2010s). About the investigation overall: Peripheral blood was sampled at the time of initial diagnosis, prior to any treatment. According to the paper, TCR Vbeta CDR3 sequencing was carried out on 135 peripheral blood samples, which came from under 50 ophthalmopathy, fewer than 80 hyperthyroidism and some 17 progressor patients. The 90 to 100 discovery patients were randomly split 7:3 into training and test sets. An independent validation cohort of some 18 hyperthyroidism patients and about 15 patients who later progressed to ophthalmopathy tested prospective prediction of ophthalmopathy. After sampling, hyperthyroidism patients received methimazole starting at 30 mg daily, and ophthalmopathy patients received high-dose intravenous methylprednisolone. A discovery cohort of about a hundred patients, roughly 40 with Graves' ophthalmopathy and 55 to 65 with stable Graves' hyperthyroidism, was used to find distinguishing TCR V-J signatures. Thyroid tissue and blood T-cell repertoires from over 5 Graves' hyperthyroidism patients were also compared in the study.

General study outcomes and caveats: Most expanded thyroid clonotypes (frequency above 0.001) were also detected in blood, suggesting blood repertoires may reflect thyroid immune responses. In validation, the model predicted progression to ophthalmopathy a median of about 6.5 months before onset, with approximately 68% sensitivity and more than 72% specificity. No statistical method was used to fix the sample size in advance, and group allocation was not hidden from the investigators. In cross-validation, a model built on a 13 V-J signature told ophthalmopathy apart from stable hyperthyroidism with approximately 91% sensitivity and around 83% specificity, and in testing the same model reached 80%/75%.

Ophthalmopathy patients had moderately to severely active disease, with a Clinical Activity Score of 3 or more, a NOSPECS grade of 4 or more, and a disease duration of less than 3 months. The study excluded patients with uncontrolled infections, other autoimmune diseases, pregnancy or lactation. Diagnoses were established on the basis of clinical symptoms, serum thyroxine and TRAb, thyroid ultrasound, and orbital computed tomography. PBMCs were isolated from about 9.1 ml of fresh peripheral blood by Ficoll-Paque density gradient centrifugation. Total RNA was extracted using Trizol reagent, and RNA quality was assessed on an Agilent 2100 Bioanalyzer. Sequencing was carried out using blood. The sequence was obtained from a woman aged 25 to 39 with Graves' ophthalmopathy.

The CDR3 region reads CASIVGAGEAFF. The base sequence is TGTGCCAGCATCGTCGGGGCTGGTGAAGCTTTCTTT. Here the chain combines TRBV6-1 and TRBJ1-1, with a tentative D gene TRBD1 over 5 matching bases. The CDR3 measures 12 amino acids from cysteine to phenylalanine. CDR3 DNA only is kept here, 36 bases in frame from base 1. Trimming removed 7 bases from V and 7 bases from J, leaving 13 bases between the germline ends. Based on the germline V gene, the CDR1 and CDR2 sequences are MNHNS and SASEGT.